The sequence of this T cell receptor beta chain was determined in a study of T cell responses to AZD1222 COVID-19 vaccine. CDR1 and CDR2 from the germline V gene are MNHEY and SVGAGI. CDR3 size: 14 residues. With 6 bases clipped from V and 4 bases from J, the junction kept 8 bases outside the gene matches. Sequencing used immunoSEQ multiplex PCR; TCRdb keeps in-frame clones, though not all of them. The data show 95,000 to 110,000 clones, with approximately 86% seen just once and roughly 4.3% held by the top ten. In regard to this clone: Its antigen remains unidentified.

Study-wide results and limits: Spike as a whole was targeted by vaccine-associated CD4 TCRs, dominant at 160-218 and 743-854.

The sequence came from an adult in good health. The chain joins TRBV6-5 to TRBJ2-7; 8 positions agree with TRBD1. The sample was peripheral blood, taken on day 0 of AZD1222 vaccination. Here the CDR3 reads CASRAQGAPYEQYF. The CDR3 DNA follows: TGTGCCAGCAGGGCGCAGGGGGCGCCTTACGAGCAGTACTTC.